A single sample is the source of the 29 T cell receptor beta chains below, sequenced in a study of response to subunit inactivated influenza vaccine. MiXCR, applied by TCRdb to the RT-PCR reads, yields one record per CDR3 protein. The sample shows fewer than 250,000 distinct CDR3 sequences, 13% to 15% of them seen only once. The sequences come from CD8+ T cells sorted from PBMCs, collected less than 6 days after vaccination. Every receptor here comes from a man between 50 and 59 years old who received an inactivated influenza vaccine.

This clonotype showed up just a few times. This chain joins TRBV6-2 or TRBV6-3 and TRBJ2-5; D unclear. The germline CDR1 and CDR2 sequences are MNHEY and SVGEGT. Trimming left V 5 bases short and J 5 bases short, with 18 bases between. This CDR3 is built from 15 residues. For the CDR3, the DNA is TGTGCCAGCAGTCCCGTTGGCATACTCCGGGAGACCCAGTACTTC. Protein sequence: CASSPVGILRETQYF.

V gene TRBV11-2 combines with J gene TRBJ1-3, with D possibly TRBD1 on 5 matching bases. The V and J ends lost 5 bases and 0 bases respectively, with 8 bases between them. Germline assignment: CDR1 SGHAT and CDR2 FQNNGV. CDR3 size: 14 residues. The CDR3 loop is CASSRQFSGNTIYF. As DNA, the CDR3 is TGTGCCAGCAGCCGACAGTTCTCTGGAAACACCATATATTTT.

This clonotype occurred a few times. CDR3 nucleotides: TGTGCCAGCAGCGCAGACAGGGGAATCTACAATGAGCAGTTCTTC. Encoded protein: CASSADRGIYNEQFF. The chain recombines TRBV9 with TRBJ2-1; 8 bases agree with TRBD1. V lost 3 bases to trimming and J lost 3 bases; unmatched junction nucleotides: 5. CDR3 length: 15 residues. Germline V lookup: CDR1 SGDLS, CDR2 YYNGEE.

This clonotype was picked up a small number of times. This chain connects TRBV11-2 to TRBJ2-1; 8 positions agree with TRBD1. Germline V gene sequence: CDR1 SGHAT, CDR2 FQNNGV. The CDR3 is 17 residues long. The trim removed 1 base at V and 7 bases at J, leaving 12 bases unmatched. CDR3 bases: TGTGCCAGCAGCTTAGGGCCGGGGCAGGGGGCAATGAATGAGCAGTTCTTC. This translates into CASSLGPGQGAMNEQFF.

The chain joins TRBV4-3 to TRBJ2-7; 10 nucleotides agree with TRBD2. The trim removed 1 base at V and 6 bases at J, leaving 3 bases unmatched. The CDR3 is made up of 14 amino acids. Looked up from germline, CDR1 is LGHNA and CDR2 is YSLEER. The CDR3 is CASSQVGTSAEQYF. As DNA, the CDR3 is TGCGCCAGCAGCCAAGTTGGGACTAGCGCCGAGCAGTACTTC.

Remarks on this clonotype: The conserved final phenylalanine or tryptophan is absent from the CDR3, which likely points to a read error. The V call is TRBV28, the J call TRBJ1-1; no reliable D call. V lost 2 bases, J lost 2 bases, and 15 bases lay in between. CDR3 length equals 16 residues. Germline-derived CDR1 and CDR2 are MDHEN and SYDVKM. Here the CDR3 reads CASSLVLHMINTEAFS. DNA for the CDR3: TGTGCCAGCAGTTTAGTCTTGCATATGATAAACACTGAAGCTTTCTCT.

This clonotype came up many times. The chain recombines TRBV27 with TRBJ2-7; 12 bases are a match to TRBD1. The V gene end was trimmed by 7 bases and the J gene end by 6 bases; junction bases not matched to a gene: 10. CDR1 MNHEY and CDR2 SMNVEV come from the germline V gene (reference sequence). This CDR3 has 15 amino acids. Here the CDR3 reads CASTTYGTGGIEQYF. The CDR3 region has the DNA TGTGCCAGCACCACTTACGGGACAGGGGGCATCGAGCAGTACTTC.

This sequence joins TRBV5-6 and TRBJ2-5; 12 nucleotides align to TRBD2. J lost 3 bases, V lost 3 bases, and 3 bases had no gene match. The CDR3 runs to 15 residues. Germline V gene lookup returns CDR1 SGHDT and CDR2 YYEEEE. CDR3 loop: CASSYLAGGEETQYF. The CDR3 DNA follows: TGTGCCAGCAGCTACCTAGCGGGAGGGGAAGAGACCCAGTACTTC.

The CDR3 sequence is CASSQGLAGYTF. The CDR3, as DNA: TGCGCCAGCAGCCAGGGACTCGCCGGCTACACCTTC. The chain couples TRBV4-1 to TRBJ1-2; TRBD1 is a possible D gene (5 bases). This CDR3 region has 12 residues. Germline assignment: CDR1 MGHRA and CDR2 YSYEKL. The ends were cut back, 3 bases at V and 8 bases at J, with 10 bases in the middle.

This clonotype occurred a few times. The rearrangement joins TRBV24-1 to TRBJ2-1; TRBD2 matches 7 bases. CDR1 and CDR2 (germline): KGHDR, SFDVKD. This CDR3 comprises 16 residues. Losses at the gene ends were 2 bases for V and 0 bases for J; bases not matched to a gene: 3. CDR3 residues: CATSDWAGDSYNEQFF. In DNA, the CDR3 is TGTGCCACCAGTGATTGGGCGGGAGACTCCTACAATGAGCAGTTCTTC.

A word on this clonotype: At one end, the junction sequence differs from germline, possibly due to a read error. CDR3 residues: CTSDQVGQQTQETQYF. DNA for the CDR3: TGTACCAGCGACCAAGTCGGGCAGCAGACCCAAGAGACCCAGTACTTC. This chain uses TRBV7-9 with TRBJ2-5; D is uncertain. This CDR3 comprises 16 residues. CDR1 SEHNR and CDR2 FQNEAQ come from the germline V gene (reference sequence).

This clonotype was seen only a few times. V is TRBV7-6 and J is TRBJ2-5; 7 bases are shared with TRBD2. The CDR3 has 14 residues. Germline CDR1 and CDR2: SGHVS and FNYEAQ. The ends lost 7 bases at V and 7 bases at J; junction bases unmatched: 12. CDR3 nucleotide sequence: TGTGCCAGCACGGCCACTATCACGGGGGGGACCCAGTACTTC. This codes for CASTATITGGTQYF. Together with reference TRBV7-6 and TRBJ2-5, the CDR3 gives the full variable domain: GAGVSQSPRYKVTKRGQDVALRCDPISGHVSLYWYRQALGQGPEFLTYFNYEAQQDKSGLPNDRFSAERPEGSISTLTIQRTEQRDSAMYRCASTATITGGTQYFGPGTRLLVL.

The V and J genes are TRBV6-2 or TRBV6-3 and TRBJ2-2; tentative D call: TRBD1 (6 bases). This CDR3 is 15 amino acids long. Trimming took 0 bases from V and 10 from J, leaving 15 bases between them. Germline V lookup: CDR1 MNHEY, CDR2 SVGEGT. The CDR3 protein is CASSYSLDSSLELFF. CDR3 nucleotides: TGTGCCAGCAGTTACTCTCTGGACAGCTCGTTGGAGCTGTTTTTT.

The sample holds a few counts of this clonotype. V and J are TRBV5-6 and TRBJ2-5; possibly TRBD2 for D (7 bases). The CDR3 is made up of 13 amino acids. Germline-derived CDR1 and CDR2 are SGHDT and YYEEEE. Trimming took off 4 bases at V and 5 bases at J, with 12 bases between the two ends. DNA for the CDR3: TGTGCCAGCAGCGTCAGGGGAGGGGAGACCCAGTACTTC. It translates to CASSVRGGETQYF.

This clonotype was observed a few times. J is TRBJ2-7 and V is TRBV7-2; the D gene could be TRBD1 or TRBD2 (6 bases each). The CDR3 is made up of 13 amino acids. V gave up 6 bases and J gave up 6 bases, with 15 bases separating them. Germline-derived CDR1 and CDR2 are SGHTA and FQGNSA. The CDR3 sequence is CASSLIGGREQYF. Written as DNA, the CDR3 is TGTGCCAGCAGTCTTATAGGGGGGCGCGAGCAGTACTTC.

The gene calls are TRBV12-3 or TRBV12-4 and TRBJ2-7; the D gene is possibly TRBD1 (5 bases). Deletions cut 3 bases from V and 0 bases from J, with 12 bases between. The CDR3 loop spans 15 amino acids. CDR3 nucleotide sequence: TGTGCCAGCAGTTTGTCGGTGGACACCTCCTACGAGCAGTACTTC. This sequence encodes CASSLSVDTSYEQYF.

This clonotype has just a few counts. The genes are TRBV9 and TRBJ2-7, with 8 nucleotides matching TRBD1. Germline assignment: CDR1 SGDLS and CDR2 YYNGEE. The CDR3 sequence is 15 residues long. With 0 bases clipped from V and 0 bases from J, the junction kept 2 bases outside the gene matches. The CDR3 DNA sequence: TGTGCCAGCAGCGTAGCGGGACAGGACTCCTACGAGCAGTACTTC. Amino acids: CASSVAGQDSYEQYF.

To note about this clonotype: A much larger clone differs by one base, so this may be a read error. The genes are TRBV5-6 and TRBJ2-3; D not certain. The CDR3 loop spans 16 amino acids. Trimming removed 0 bases at V and 0 bases at J, with 11 bases between. Germline V lookup: CDR1 SGHDT, CDR2 YYEEEE. The CDR3 here is CASSLVTLISTDTQYF. The CDR3 DNA follows: TGTGCCAGCAGCTTGGTGACCTTGATTAGCACAGATACGCAGTATTTT.

The rearrangement links TRBV7-9 to TRBJ1-1; no definite D call. The CDR3 contains 10 residues. V lost 5 bases to trimming and J lost 11 bases, with 9 bases between them. Germline V gives CDR1 SEHNR, CDR2 FQNEAQ (reference sequence). CDR3 DNA sequence: TGTGCCAGCAGCCCCCTCCGGGCTTTCTTT. It is translated as CASSPLRAFF.

This clonotype was counted between two and nine times. This chain links TRBV20-1 with TRBJ1-5; 7 bases agree with TRBD1. There are 13 residues in the CDR3. Germline V gene lookup returns CDR1 DFQATT and CDR2 SNEGSKA (reference sequence). Trimming cost V 6 bases and J 3 bases; bases outside gene matches: 5. This chain's CDR3 is CSARQGFNQPQHF. The CDR3 nucleotides are TGCAGTGCCAGACAGGGTTTCAATCAGCCCCAGCATTTT.

This sequence joins TRBV12-3 or TRBV12-4 and TRBJ2-1, with D perhaps being TRBD1 or TRBD2 (5 bases each). The CDR3 consists of 12 residues. Trimming took off 10 bases at V and 8 bases at J, with 15 bases between the two ends. In nucleotides, the CDR3 is TGTGCCATCAGGGACGGACGGGATGAGCAGTTCTTC. Its protein is CAIRDGRDEQFF.

This clonotype was counted only a few times. The chain combines TRBV6-1 with TRBJ2-1; D is tentatively TRBD1 or TRBD2 (6 bases each). CDR1 and CDR2 from the germline V gene are MNHNS and SASEGT. The CDR3 length is 14 residues. Deletions cut 6 bases from V and 6 bases from J, with 15 bases between. CDR3 region: CASSRPGAINEQFF. The CDR3 bases are TGTGCCAGCAGCCGACCGGGGGCGATCAATGAGCAGTTCTTC.

CDR3 sequence reads: CASSFRSTEAFF. The CDR3 bases are TGTGCCAGCAGCTTCAGAAGTACTGAAGCTTTCTTT. The genes are TRBV7-2 and TRBJ1-1; D is unclear. Germline V lookup: CDR1 SGHTA, CDR2 FQGNSA. V was cut by 3 bases and J by 5 bases, with 7 bases left in between. This CDR3 has 12 residues.

The rearrangement joins TRBV4-1 to TRBJ1-1, with 8 bases that match TRBD1. The V gene end was trimmed by 1 base and the J gene end by 5 bases; junction bases not matched to a gene: 9. CDR1 and CDR2 (germline): MGHRA, YSYEKL. CDR3 length: 16 residues. CDR3 protein: CASSQATGALLTEAFF. In nucleotides, the CDR3 is TGCGCCAGCAGCCAAGCGACAGGGGCGTTGTTGACTGAAGCTTTCTTT.

This clonotype was seen only a few times. The gene calls are TRBV12-3 or TRBV12-4 and TRBJ2-3; 7 bases are a match to TRBD1. The CDR3 runs 13 residues. V lost 5 bases and J lost 3; bases outside the gene matches: 2. The CDR3 coding sequence is TGTGCCAGCAGTGACAGGGTGACAGATACGCAGTATTTT. As protein: CASSDRVTDTQYF.

The CDR3 sequence: CSVDWGTFYPSYEQYF. The CDR3 DNA reads TGCAGCGTTGACTGGGGTACATTTTACCCCTCCTACGAGCAGTACTTC. The V gene is TRBV29-1, the J gene TRBJ2-7; D gene unclear. Trimming cost V 3 bases and J 0 bases, with 18 bases left between them. Germline assignment: CDR1 SQVTM and CDR2 ANQGSEA. This CDR3 has 16 residues.

The J gene is TRBJ2-7, the V gene TRBV2; TRBD2 agrees at 9 bases. The CDR3 covers 15 residues. V dropped 7 bases and J dropped 3; count of bases not matched to a gene: 10. The V gene's germline CDR1 is SNHLY and CDR2 FYNNEI. CDR3 coding DNA: TGTGCCAGCACTCCTAGCGGGATTCCCTACTACGAGCAGTACTTC. This sequence encodes CASTPSGIPYYEQYF.

This clonotype has a handful of counts. The chain employs TRBV5-1 and TRBJ1-2, with a possible D match to TRBD1 (5 bases). CDR1 SGHRS and CDR2 YFSETQ come from the germline V gene. V was cut by 4 bases and J by 6 bases, with 13 bases left in between. This CDR3 contains 13 residues. The CDR3 region has the DNA TGCGCCAGCAGCCCAGCCGGAGGGGATGGCTACACCTTC. It specifies CASSPAGGDGYTF.

V is TRBV2 and J is TRBJ2-7; 8 nucleotides align to TRBD1. The J segment lost 6 bases and the V segment lost 7 bases, leaving 5 bases of the junction unmatched. CDR1 SNHLY and CDR2 FYNNEI come from the germline V gene. This CDR3 comprises 12 residues. As DNA, the CDR3 is TGTGCCAGCACTTTGGACAGGGTCGAGCAGTACTTC. Encoded protein: CASTLDRVEQYF. The full variable domain, rest sourced from reference TRBV2 and TRBJ2-7, is EPEVTQTPSHQVTQMGQEVILRCVPISNHLYFYWYRQILGQKVEFLVSFYNNEISEKSEIFDDQFSVERPDGSNFTLKIRSTKLEDSAMYFCASTLDRVEQYFGPGTRLTVT.